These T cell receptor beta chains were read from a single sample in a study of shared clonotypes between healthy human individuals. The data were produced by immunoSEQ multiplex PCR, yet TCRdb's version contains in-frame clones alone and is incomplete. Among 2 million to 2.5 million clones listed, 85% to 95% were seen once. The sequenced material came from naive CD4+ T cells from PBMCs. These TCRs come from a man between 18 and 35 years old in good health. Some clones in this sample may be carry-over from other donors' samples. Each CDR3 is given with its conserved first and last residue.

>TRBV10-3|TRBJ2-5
CAISDLDRAQETQYF
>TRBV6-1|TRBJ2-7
CASTGIIYEQYF
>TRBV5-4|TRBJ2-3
CASSSPAFTDTQYF
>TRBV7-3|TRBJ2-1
CASSSLGLVNNEQFF
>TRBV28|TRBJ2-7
CASSPSSSGTYEQYF
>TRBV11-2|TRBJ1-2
CASSPAFRVEAYGYTF
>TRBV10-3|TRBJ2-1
CAISEASGRGGGGNEQFF
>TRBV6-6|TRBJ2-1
CASSYSGAANEQFF
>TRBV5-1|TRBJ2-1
CASSLLAGFEQFF
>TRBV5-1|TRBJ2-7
CASSNRGEQYF
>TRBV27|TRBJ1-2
CASSLVSGANYGYTF
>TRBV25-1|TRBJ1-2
CASSESFGWLYGYTF
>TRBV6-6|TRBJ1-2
CASTSASGVYGYTF
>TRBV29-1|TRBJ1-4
CSATQTGAEKLFF
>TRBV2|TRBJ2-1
CASREDSYNEQFF
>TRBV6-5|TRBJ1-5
CASSKQGNQPQHF
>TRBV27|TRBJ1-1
CASSLKPPGGGYEGAFF
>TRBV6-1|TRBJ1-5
CVTEFPGTGNQPQHF
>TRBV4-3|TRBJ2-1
CASSQGPLTSQTLLGEQFF
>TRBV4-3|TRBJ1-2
CASSQDRGPDVYGYTF